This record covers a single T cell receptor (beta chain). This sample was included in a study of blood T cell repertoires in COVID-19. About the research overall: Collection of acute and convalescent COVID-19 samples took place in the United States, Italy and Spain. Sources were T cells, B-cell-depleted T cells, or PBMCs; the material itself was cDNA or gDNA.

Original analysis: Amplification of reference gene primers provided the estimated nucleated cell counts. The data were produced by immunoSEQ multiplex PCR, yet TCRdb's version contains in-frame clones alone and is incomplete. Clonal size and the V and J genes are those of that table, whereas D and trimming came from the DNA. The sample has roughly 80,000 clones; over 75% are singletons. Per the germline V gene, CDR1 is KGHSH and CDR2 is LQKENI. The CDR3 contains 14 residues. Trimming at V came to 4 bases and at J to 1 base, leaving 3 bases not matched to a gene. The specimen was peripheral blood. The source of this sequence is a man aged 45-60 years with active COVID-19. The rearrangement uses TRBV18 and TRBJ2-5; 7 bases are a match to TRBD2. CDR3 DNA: TGTGCCAGCTCACTCCGACTAGCCCAAGAGACCCAGTACTTC. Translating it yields CASSLRLAQETQYF.